Included here is one T cell receptor (beta chain) sequence, with context. In TCRdb, the RT-PCR reads were re-called with MiXCR into one record per CDR3 protein. The table records about 700,000 distinct CDR3 sequences, over 12% of them present only once. Material for sequencing was memory CD4+ T cells from blood. The receptor was derived from a female donor in good health, serving as a healthy control.

The CDR3 nucleotides read TGCGCCAGCAGCCAGTTAGCGGGGGGGTCCTACAATGAGCAGTTCTTC. It specifies CASSQLAGGSYNEQFF. This sequence joins TRBV4-3 and TRBJ2-1; the match to TRBD2 covers 11 bases. Germline CDR1 and CDR2: LGHNA and YSLEER. V lost 3 bases to trimming and J lost 1 base; unmatched junction nucleotides: 2. The CDR3 has 16 amino acids.